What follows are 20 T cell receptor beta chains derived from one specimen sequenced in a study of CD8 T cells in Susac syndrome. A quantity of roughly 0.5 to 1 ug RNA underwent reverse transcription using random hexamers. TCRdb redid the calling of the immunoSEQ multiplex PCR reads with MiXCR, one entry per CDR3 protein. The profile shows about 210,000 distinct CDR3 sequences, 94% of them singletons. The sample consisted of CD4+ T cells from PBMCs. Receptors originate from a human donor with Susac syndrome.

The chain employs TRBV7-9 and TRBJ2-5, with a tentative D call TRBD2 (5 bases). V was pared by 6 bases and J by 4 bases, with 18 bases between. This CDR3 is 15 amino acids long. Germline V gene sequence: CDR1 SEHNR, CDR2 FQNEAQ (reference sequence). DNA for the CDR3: TGTGCCAGCAGGGCTAGAGCTGTAGGAGGAGAGACCCAGTACTTC. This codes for CASRARAVGGETQYF.

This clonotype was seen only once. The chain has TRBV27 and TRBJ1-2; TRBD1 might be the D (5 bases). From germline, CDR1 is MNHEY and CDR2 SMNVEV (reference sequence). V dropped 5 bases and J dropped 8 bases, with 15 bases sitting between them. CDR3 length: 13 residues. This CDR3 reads CASSTGHFGGYTF. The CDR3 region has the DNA TGTGCCAGCAGTACAGGACATTTCGGGGGCTACACCTTC.

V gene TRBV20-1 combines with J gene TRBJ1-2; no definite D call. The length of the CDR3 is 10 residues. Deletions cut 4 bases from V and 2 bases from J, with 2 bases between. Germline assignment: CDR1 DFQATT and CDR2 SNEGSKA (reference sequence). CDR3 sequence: CSAKNYGYTF. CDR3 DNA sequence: TGCAGTGCTAAGAACTATGGCTACACCTTC.

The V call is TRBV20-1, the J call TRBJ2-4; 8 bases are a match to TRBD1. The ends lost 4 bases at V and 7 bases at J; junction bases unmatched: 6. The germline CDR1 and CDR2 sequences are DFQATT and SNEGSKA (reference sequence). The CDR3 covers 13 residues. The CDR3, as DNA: TGCAGTGCTAAGACAGGGGCTGGGAACATTCAGTACTTC. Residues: CSAKTGAGNIQYF.

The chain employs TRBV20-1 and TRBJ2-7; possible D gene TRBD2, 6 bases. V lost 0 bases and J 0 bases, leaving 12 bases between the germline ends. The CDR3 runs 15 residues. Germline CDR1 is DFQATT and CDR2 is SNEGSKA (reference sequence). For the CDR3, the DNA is TGCAGTGCTAGAGAAGCTAGCGAGAGCTCCTACGAGCAGTACTTC. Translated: CSAREASESSYEQYF.

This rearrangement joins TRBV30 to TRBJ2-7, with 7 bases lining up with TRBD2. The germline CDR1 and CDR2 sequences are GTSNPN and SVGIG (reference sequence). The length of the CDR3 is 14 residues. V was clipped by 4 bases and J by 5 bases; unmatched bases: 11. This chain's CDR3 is CAWNIPGRPHEQYF. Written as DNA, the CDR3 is TGTGCCTGGAACATACCCGGGAGGCCCCACGAGCAGTACTTC.

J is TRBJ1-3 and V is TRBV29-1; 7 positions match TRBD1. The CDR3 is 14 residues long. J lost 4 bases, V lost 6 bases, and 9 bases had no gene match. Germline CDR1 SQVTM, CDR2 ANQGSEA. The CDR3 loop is CSVRRQGAGNTIYF. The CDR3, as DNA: TGCAGCGTCCGACGACAGGGAGCGGGAAACACCATATATTTT.

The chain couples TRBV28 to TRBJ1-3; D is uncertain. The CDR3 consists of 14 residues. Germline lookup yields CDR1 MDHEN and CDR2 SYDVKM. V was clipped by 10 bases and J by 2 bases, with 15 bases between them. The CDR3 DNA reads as TGTGCCACCAACCAAGTAGTTACTGGAAACACCATATATTTT. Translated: CATNQVVTGNTIYF.

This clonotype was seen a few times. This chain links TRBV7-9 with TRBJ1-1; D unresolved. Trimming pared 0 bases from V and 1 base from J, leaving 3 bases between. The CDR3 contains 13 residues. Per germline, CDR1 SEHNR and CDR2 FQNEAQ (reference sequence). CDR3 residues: CASSLAQNTEAFF. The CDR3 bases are TGTGCCAGCAGCTTAGCACAGAACACTGAAGCTTTCTTT.

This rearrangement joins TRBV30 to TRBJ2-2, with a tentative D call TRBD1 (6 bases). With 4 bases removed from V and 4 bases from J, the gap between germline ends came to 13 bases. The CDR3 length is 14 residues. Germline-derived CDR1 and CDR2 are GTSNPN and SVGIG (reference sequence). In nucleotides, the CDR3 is TGTGCCTGGAATCAGGGGATTAGCACCGGGGAGCTGTTTTTT. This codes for CAWNQGISTGELFF.

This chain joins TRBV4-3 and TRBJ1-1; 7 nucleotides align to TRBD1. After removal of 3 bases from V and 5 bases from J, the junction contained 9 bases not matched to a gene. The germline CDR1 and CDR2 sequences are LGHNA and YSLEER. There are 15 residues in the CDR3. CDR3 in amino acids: CASSQSQTGMTEAFF. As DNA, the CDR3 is TGCGCCAGCAGCCAGTCCCAGACAGGGATGACTGAAGCTTTCTTT.

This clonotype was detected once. CDR3 in amino acids: CAWSRIDEQYF. The DNA for the CDR3 is TGTGCCTGGTCAAGGATAGACGAGCAGTACTTC. This chain joins TRBV30 and TRBJ2-7; D is unclear. V was cut by 5 bases and J by 5 bases, with 10 bases left in between. The germline gives CDR1 GTSNPN, CDR2 SVGIG (reference sequence). The CDR3 runs 11 residues.

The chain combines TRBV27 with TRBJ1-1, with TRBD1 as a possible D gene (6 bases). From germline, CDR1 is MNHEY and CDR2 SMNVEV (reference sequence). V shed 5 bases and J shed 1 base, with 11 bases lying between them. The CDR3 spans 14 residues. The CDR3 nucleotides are TGTGCCAGCAGTCGGGGGCTGGGGAACACTGAAGCTTTCTTT. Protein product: CASSRGLGNTEAFF.

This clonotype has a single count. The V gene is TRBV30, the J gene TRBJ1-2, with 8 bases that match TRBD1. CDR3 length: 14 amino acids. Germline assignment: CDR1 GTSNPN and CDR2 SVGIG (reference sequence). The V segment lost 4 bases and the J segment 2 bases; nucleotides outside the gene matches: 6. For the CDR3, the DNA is TGTGCCTGGAAAATGACAGGGGCGAACTATGGCTACACCTTC. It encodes CAWKMTGANYGYTF.

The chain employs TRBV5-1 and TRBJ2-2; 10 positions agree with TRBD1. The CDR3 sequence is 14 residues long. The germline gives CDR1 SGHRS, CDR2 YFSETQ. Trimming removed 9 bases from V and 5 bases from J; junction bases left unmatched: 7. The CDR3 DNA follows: TGCGCCACGCGACAGGGGGCTAGAACCGGGGAGCTGTTTTTT. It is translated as CATRQGARTGELFF.

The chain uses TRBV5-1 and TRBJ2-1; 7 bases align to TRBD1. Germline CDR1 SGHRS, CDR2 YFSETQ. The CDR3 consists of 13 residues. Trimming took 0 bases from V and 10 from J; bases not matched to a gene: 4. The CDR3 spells CASSLAGTVEQFF. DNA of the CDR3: TGCGCCAGCAGCTTGGCCGGGACAGTGGAGCAGTTCTTC. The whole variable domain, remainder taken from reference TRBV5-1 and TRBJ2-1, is KAGVTQTPRYLIKTRGQQVTLSCSPISGHRSVSWYQQTPGQGLQFLFEYFSETQRNKGNFPGRFSGRQFSNSRSEMNVSTLELGDSALYLCASSLAGTVEQFFGPGTRLTVL.

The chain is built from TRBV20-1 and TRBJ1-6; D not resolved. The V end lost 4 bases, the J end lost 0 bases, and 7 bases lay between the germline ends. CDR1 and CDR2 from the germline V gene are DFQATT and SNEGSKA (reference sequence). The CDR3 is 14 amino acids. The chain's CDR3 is CSATGSSYNSPLHF. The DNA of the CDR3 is TGCAGTGCTACAGGAAGCTCCTATAATTCACCCCTCCACTTT.

CDR3 DNA: TGTGCCAGCAGATTACGGGCCGTGCCCGGGTCCTATGGCTACACCTTC. Its translation is CASRLRAVPGSYGYTF. V usage is TRBV6-6 and J usage is TRBJ1-2; D not resolved. V gave up 6 bases and J gave up 4 bases, with 21 bases separating them. The CDR3 covers 16 residues. The germline V gene has CDR1 MNHNY and CDR2 SVGAGI (reference sequence).

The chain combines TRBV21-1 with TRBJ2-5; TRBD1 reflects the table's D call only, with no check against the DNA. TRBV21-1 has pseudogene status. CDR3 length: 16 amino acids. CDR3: CASNKGRRGRRETQYF. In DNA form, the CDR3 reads TGTGCCAGCAACAAAGGCCGCAGGGGTCGAAGAGAGACCCAGTACTTC.

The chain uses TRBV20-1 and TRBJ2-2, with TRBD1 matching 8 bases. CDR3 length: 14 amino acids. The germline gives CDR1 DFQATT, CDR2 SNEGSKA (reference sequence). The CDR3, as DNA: TGCAGCGCCTTCGGGCAGGGGGCTGTCGGGGAGCTGTTTTTT. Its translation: CSAFGQGAVGELFF.